The next 19 T cell receptor beta chains were all read from a single sample in a study of CD8+CD57+ T cells in acquired aplastic anemia. Patients sequenced had flow cytometry evidence of CD8+CD57+ cell expansion. The template for TCR beta VDJ and CDR3 sequence profiling was genomic DNA. TCRdb independently ran MiXCR on the reads; one entry per CDR3 protein. The sample has approximately 80,000 distinct CDR3 sequences, less than 85% seen once. Specimen: sorted CD4+, CD8+, or CD8+CD57+ T cells (not recorded which) from PBMCs. The receptors were gathered from a human donor with aplastic anemia.

This clonotype came up many times. The V gene is TRBV6-1, the J gene TRBJ1-1; TRBD1 might be the D (5 bases). The germline V gene has CDR1 MNHNS and CDR2 SASEGT. The V gene lost 8 bases and the J gene lost 4 bases, with 11 bases spanning the gap. The CDR3 runs to 12 residues. For the CDR3, the DNA is TGTGCCAGCCAAAGGGGCTTCACTGAAGCTTTCTTT. Protein sequence: CASQRGFTEAFF.

The chain uses TRBV24-1 and TRBJ1-1; 7 positions match TRBD1. Germline CDR1 is KGHDR and CDR2 is SFDVKD. The CDR3 sequence is 15 residues long. The V segment lost 5 bases and the J segment 1 base; nucleotides outside the gene matches: 6. CDR3 protein: CATSGNRGANTEAFF. In nucleotides, the CDR3 is TGTGCCACCAGTGGCAACAGGGGTGCGAACACTGAAGCTTTCTTT.

The chain uses TRBV5-1 and TRBJ2-2; tentatively, D is TRBD2 (5 bases). V was pared by 4 bases and J by 0 bases, with 16 bases between. The germline CDR1 and CDR2 sequences are SGHRS and YFSETQ. The CDR3 consists of 17 residues. CDR3 nucleotide sequence: TGCGCCAGCAGCCAAGCGGTCCTTTTCGCGAACACCGGGGAGCTGTTTTTT. This sequence encodes CASSQAVLFANTGELFF.

This rearrangement joins TRBV29-1 to TRBJ1-1; maybe TRBD1 (5 bases). The V and J ends lost 4 bases and 1 base respectively, with 10 bases between them. The CDR3 covers 13 residues. Germline loops: CDR1 SQVTM, CDR2 ANQGSEA. The CDR3 protein is CSVVYQGNTEAFF. The CDR3, as DNA: TGCAGCGTTGTGTATCAGGGGAACACTGAAGCTTTCTTT.

This chain joins TRBV24-1 and TRBJ2-3, with 11 bases fitting TRBD2. V trimming: 3 bases; J trimming: 9 bases; junction bases outside the gene matches: 7. The CDR3 is 15 amino acids. Germline CDR1 reads KGHDR; CDR2 reads SFDVKD. The chain's CDR3 is CATSDPTSGGLTQYF. CDR3 coding DNA: TGTGCCACCAGTGATCCAACTAGCGGGGGACTCACGCAGTATTTT.

This chain joins TRBV7-6 and TRBJ1-2; D uncertain. Trimming removed 3 bases at V and 0 bases at J, with 11 bases between. Per germline, CDR1 SGHVS and CDR2 FNYEAQ. The CDR3 loop spans 15 amino acids. The CDR3 region has the DNA TGTGCCAGCAGCTTTACGGAGCTATCTAACTATGGCTACACCTTC. This gives the protein CASSFTELSNYGYTF.

The rearrangement links TRBV14 to TRBJ1-2, with D uncertain. The ends were cut back, 0 bases at V and 4 bases at J, with 12 bases in the middle. The CDR3 is 15 residues long. Looked up from germline, CDR1 is SGHDN and CDR2 is FVKESK. The CDR3 nucleotides are TGTGCCAGCAGCCAAGACGTAGGCGGGTCCTATGGCTACACCTTC. Its translation: CASSQDVGGSYGYTF.

By its share, this clonotype is hyperexpanded. V gene TRBV20-1 combines with J gene TRBJ2-7; D ambiguous. In germline, CDR1 is DFQATT, CDR2 SNEGSKA (reference sequence). Trimming stripped 0 bases from V and 7 bases from J, with 10 bases between. The CDR3 runs to 12 residues. The DNA of the CDR3 is TGCAGTGCTAGAGATCTTGCGGAAGAGCAGTACTTC. This translates into CSARDLAEEQYF.

The V call is TRBV2, the J call TRBJ1-5; TRBD1 is a possible D gene (5 bases). Germline-derived CDR1 and CDR2 are SNHLY and FYNNEI. The length of the CDR3 is 13 residues. The V and J ends lost 7 bases and 6 bases respectively, with 13 bases between them. The chain's CDR3 is CASIQSGGQPQHF. The CDR3 coding sequence is TGTGCCAGCATACAATCCGGGGGTCAGCCCCAGCATTTT. Drawing the rest from reference TRBV2 and TRBJ1-5, the complete variable domain is EPEVTQTPSHQVTQMGQEVILRCVPISNHLYFYWYRQILGQKVEFLVSFYNNEISEKSEIFDDQFSVERPDGSNFTLKIRSTKLEDSAMYFCASIQSGGQPQHFGDGTRLSIL.

The chain recombines TRBV6-1 with TRBJ2-3; D gene uncertain. In germline, CDR1 is MNHNS, CDR2 SASEGT. V was clipped by 8 bases and J by 0 bases, with 15 bases between them. This CDR3 comprises 15 residues. The CDR3 reads CASQPFEDSTDTQYF. The CDR3 region has the DNA TGTGCCAGCCAACCCTTTGAGGACAGCACAGATACGCAGTATTTT.

The V and J genes are TRBV7-8 and TRBJ2-3, with D possibly matching TRBD2 (5 bases). Trimming pared 2 bases from V and 3 bases from J, leaving 6 bases between. Germline assignment: CDR1 SGHVS and CDR2 FQNEAQ. The CDR3 covers 13 residues. CDR3 coding DNA: TGTGCCAGCAGCTTAAGGGAGACAGATACGCAGTATTTT. Its protein is CASSLRETDTQYF.

The chain uses TRBV5-1 and TRBJ2-7; D call uncertain. The CDR3 contains 14 residues. V was cut by 0 bases and J by 6 bases, with 13 bases left in between. CDR1 and CDR2 from the germline V gene are SGHRS and YFSETQ. In DNA form, the CDR3 reads TGCGCCAGCAGCTTGGCTGGGTACCGCGGCGAGCAGTACTTC. It codes for CASSLAGYRGEQYF.

The chain joins TRBV11-3 to TRBJ2-1; 7 bases align to TRBD2. After removal of 1 base from V and 5 bases from J, the junction contained 2 bases not matched to a gene. Germline lookup yields CDR1 SGHNT and CDR2 YENEEA. The CDR3 is 14 amino acids. CDR3 residues: CASSLVLAHNEQFF. The CDR3 nucleotides are TGTGCCAGCAGCTTAGTACTAGCGCACAATGAGCAGTTCTTC.

The chain uses TRBV20-1 and TRBJ2-1, with TRBD2 as a possible D gene (7 bases). Per the germline V gene, CDR1 is DFQATT and CDR2 is SNEGSKA (reference sequence). V was cut by 7 bases and J by 10 bases, with 23 bases left in between. There are 14 residues in the CDR3. In DNA form, the CDR3 reads TGCAGTGTCCCGGTGGGGGGGCCTTTGGGGGAGCAGTTCTTC. Protein sequence: CSVPVGGPLGEQFF.

V gene TRBV7-7 combines with J gene TRBJ2-5, with D perhaps being TRBD1 or TRBD2 (5 bases each). Per germline, CDR1 SSHAT and CDR2 FNYEAQ (reference sequence). Trimming took off 1 base at V and 2 bases at J, with 11 bases between the two ends. This CDR3 region has 15 residues. The CDR3 sequence: CASSLGGTLQETQYF. CDR3 coding DNA: TGTGCCAGCAGCTTAGGGGGGACCTTACAAGAGACCCAGTACTTC.

CDR3 sequence: CASSTGQPNTEAFF. CDR3 nucleotides: TGCGCCAGCAGTACCGGACAGCCGAACACTGAAGCTTTCTTT. The rearrangement uses TRBV5-1 and TRBJ1-1, with D perhaps TRBD1 (6 bases). The germline gives CDR1 SGHRS, CDR2 YFSETQ. Trimming shortened V by 5 bases and J by 1 base, and 12 bases separated the two germline ends. The CDR3 loop spans 14 amino acids.

The chain recombines TRBV11-1 with TRBJ1-6; the D gene is possibly TRBD1 (5 bases). Germline V gene lookup returns CDR1 SGHAT and CDR2 FQDESV (reference sequence). The CDR3 length is 16 residues. Trimming shortened V by 3 bases and J by 8 bases, and 17 bases separated the two germline ends. The CDR3 region has the DNA TGTGCCAGCAGCTTTAGGGACTGGGGGAGGTATTCACCCCTCCACTTT. As protein: CASSFRDWGRYSPLHF.

In its sample, this clonotype was seen a few times. V gene TRBV7-9 combines with J gene TRBJ2-7; possibly TRBD2 for D (6 bases). This CDR3 contains 13 residues. The germline V gene encodes CDR1 SEHNR and CDR2 FQNEAQ (reference sequence). Deletions cut 4 bases from V and 4 bases from J, with 11 bases between. The CDR3 DNA reads TGTGCCAGCAGCTCAGAAGCGGGTTACGAGCAGTACTTC. Translation: CASSSEAGYEQYF.

CDR3 in DNA: TGTGCCAGCATCAGCGAAACCTACCAAGAGACCCAGTACTTC. Its protein product is CASISETYQETQYF. The chain couples TRBV7-9 to TRBJ2-5, with D hard to call. Germline V gene lookup returns CDR1 SEHNR and CDR2 FQNEAQ (reference sequence). The length of the CDR3 is 14 residues. Trimming cost V 7 bases and J 0 bases, with 12 bases left between them.